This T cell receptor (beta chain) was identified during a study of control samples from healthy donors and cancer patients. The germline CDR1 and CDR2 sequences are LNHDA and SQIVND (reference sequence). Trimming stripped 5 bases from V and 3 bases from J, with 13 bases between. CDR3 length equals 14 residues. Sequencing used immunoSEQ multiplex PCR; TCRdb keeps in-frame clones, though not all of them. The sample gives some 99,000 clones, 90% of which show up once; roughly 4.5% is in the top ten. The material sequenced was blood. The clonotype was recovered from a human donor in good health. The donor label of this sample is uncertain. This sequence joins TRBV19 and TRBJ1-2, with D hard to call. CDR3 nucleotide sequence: TGTGCCAGTAGTGACGCATTGCTGCACTATGGCTACACCTTC. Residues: CASSDALLHYGYTF.